This is a list of T cell receptor beta chains from one sample in a study of T cell responses to AZD1222 COVID-19 vaccine. The method was immunoSEQ multiplex PCR; TCRdb's version includes in-frame clones alone and lacks a portion of them. The sample includes about 110,000 clones, around 92% of them seen just once. This material consisted of peripheral blood, taken 28 days after the second AZD1222 dose. The receptors were sampled from an adult who received the AZD1222 COVID-19 vaccine. Both conserved end residues are trimmed from each CDR3. Fields, in order: J gene, V gene, CDR3 protein.

J gene: TRBJ2-7; V gene: TRBV9; CDR3 protein: ASSVDSGSIEQY
J gene: TRBJ2-3; V gene: TRBV2; CDR3 protein: ASSEGLAASTDTQY
J gene: TRBJ1-6; V gene: TRBV12-5; CDR3 protein: ASGPGRMDSPLH
J gene: TRBJ1-2; V gene: TRBV5-1; CDR3 protein: ASSSDYGYT
J gene: TRBJ1-6; V gene: TRBV25-1; CDR3 protein: ASSAGTANSPLH
J gene: TRBJ2-3; V gene: TRBV18; CDR3 protein: ASSPGGADTQY
J gene: TRBJ1-2; V gene: TRBV4-1; CDR3 protein: ASSPRTENYGYT
J gene: TRBJ1-6; V gene: TRBV27; CDR3 protein: ASSRDASSYNSPLH
J gene: TRBJ1-2; V gene: TRBV2; CDR3 protein: ASSDQGRPYGYT
J gene: TRBJ1-4; V gene: TRBV19; CDR3 protein: ASSIVWANEKLF
J gene: TRBJ2-5; V gene: TRBV28; CDR3 protein: ASSLAGGEETQY
J gene: TRBJ1-3; V gene: TRBV2; CDR3 protein: ASSGIGYTIY
J gene: TRBJ1-5; V gene: TRBV5-8; CDR3 protein: ASSSLSGYSNQPQH
J gene: TRBJ1-2; V gene: TRBV27; CDR3 protein: ASSRDSNYGYT
J gene: TRBJ1-5; V gene: TRBV7-7; CDR3 protein: ASSWDSTSPQH
J gene: TRBJ1-2; V gene: TRBV3-1/TRBV3-2; CDR3 protein: ASSQDFGAPDGYT
J gene: TRBJ2-1; V gene: TRBV29-1; CDR3 protein: SASRAVGNEQF
J gene: TRBJ1-4; V gene: TRBV24-1; CDR3 protein: ATRTGCTSNEKLF
J gene: TRBJ2-2; V gene: TRBV4-1; CDR3 protein: ASSQELAGNTGELF
J gene: TRBJ1-5; V gene: TRBV28; CDR3 protein: ASKTGHHFSNQPQH
J gene: TRBJ1-5; V gene: TRBV19; CDR3 protein: ASIIDLRRQGMSRTGQPQH
J gene: TRBJ1-5; V gene: TRBV25-1; CDR3 protein: ASSASGDQPQH
J gene: TRBJ1-1; V gene: TRBV5-1; CDR3 protein: ASSLGRNGVAEAF
J gene: TRBJ2-3; V gene: TRBV11-2; CDR3 protein: ASSQGDWVMTDTQY
J gene: TRBJ2-2; V gene: TRBV6-5; CDR3 protein: ASSYVLSSTGELF
J gene: TRBJ1-2; V gene: TRBV7-3; CDR3 protein: ASSHLSGDGYT
J gene: TRBJ2-7; V gene: TRBV3-1/TRBV3-2; CDR3 protein: ASSQELSRYEQY
J gene: TRBJ2-5; V gene: TRBV18; CDR3 protein: ASSPPSRREGETQY
J gene: TRBJ1-2; V gene: TRBV15; CDR3 protein: ATSRVLGTGDQLANYGYT
J gene: TRBJ1-5; V gene: TRBV28; CDR3 protein: ASSVSPPTGKINQPQH
J gene: TRBJ2-2; V gene: TRBV6-2/TRBV6-3; CDR3 protein: ASSSRTSGSSAWNTGELF
J gene: TRBJ1-3; V gene: TRBV5-4; CDR3 protein: ASSHPGISGNTIY
J gene: TRBJ2-7; V gene: TRBV6-5; CDR3 protein: ASGRLTYEQY
J gene: TRBJ2-5; V gene: TRBV11-3; CDR3 protein: ASSLLAGGGETQY
J gene: TRBJ1-3; V gene: TRBV4-2; CDR3 protein: ASSQEGYGGTSGNTIY
J gene: TRBJ2-1; V gene: TRBV6-2/TRBV6-3; CDR3 protein: ASSSLAGGPNEQF
J gene: TRBJ1-2; V gene: TRBV5-1; CDR3 protein: ASSMGQGGVYGYT
J gene: TRBJ2-7; V gene: TRBV6-2/TRBV6-3; CDR3 protein: ASSYNGGPPYEQY
J gene: TRBJ1-2; V gene: TRBV29-1; CDR3 protein: SVVGQTNYGYT
J gene: TRBJ2-7; V gene: TRBV19; CDR3 protein: ASSQRGSYEQY
J gene: TRBJ1-2; V gene: TRBV28; CDR3 protein: ASSTDGYT
J gene: TRBJ1-1; V gene: TRBV28; CDR3 protein: ASSYTGTFTEAF
J gene: TRBJ1-5; V gene: TRBV5-1; CDR3 protein: ASSLGGLTGTEYSNQPQH
J gene: TRBJ2-5; V gene: TRBV20-1; CDR3 protein: SATIQETQY
J gene: TRBJ2-7; V gene: TRBV11-1; CDR3 protein: ASSSLSGTYEQY
J gene: TRBJ2-2; V gene: TRBV4-1; CDR3 protein: ASSQDPGPYNTGELF
J gene: TRBJ1-1; V gene: TRBV6-2/TRBV6-3; CDR3 protein: ASSQPQGNTEAF
J gene: TRBJ2-1; V gene: TRBV28; CDR3 protein: ASSFASGRDYNEQF